This T cell receptor (beta chain) was sequenced in a study of T cells expressing NK-cell markers. TCRdb reanalyzed the 5' RACE reads and collapses them to one entry per CDR3 protein, without DNA. The sample holds a few hundred thousand distinct CDR3 sequences. Germline CDR1 and CDR2: SGDLS and YYNGEE. The CDR3 runs to 15 residues. With regard to this clonotype: Its antigen is still unknown.

Broader study findings: HCMV specificity was not established for the expanded NKG2C+ T cell clones.

This receptor was taken from a young man in good health. The chain uses TRBV9 and TRBJ2-1; there is no DNA to check the TCRdb D call of TRBD2. The specimen was blood T cells: a sorted CD56 or NKG2C T cell subset, CD4+ or CD8+ T cells, or bulk PBMC T cells (not recorded which). The CDR3 sequence: CASSAGTSGANEQFF.